This is a list of T cell receptor beta chains from one sample in a study of blood T cell repertoires in COVID-19. Using immunoSEQ multiplex PCR, the repertoire was profiled, and TCRdb retains in-frame clones only, with some absent. The sample includes 250,000 to 300,000 clones, 75% to 90% seen only once; the top ten take 10%. Material for sequencing was peripheral blood. The receptors originated from a woman in her 70s with COVID-19, enrolled during active disease. The conserved cysteine and the conserved F or W are not part of the CDR3 here. The order of the fields is V gene, J gene, CDR3 protein.

TRBV2	TRBJ2-7	ATRDTFYEQY
TRBV5-1	TRBJ1-6	ASPGTGQTVKNNSPLH
TRBV6-6	TRBJ1-5	ASSHSREAQH
TRBV27	TRBJ2-2	ASSLYPDSLGSGELF
TRBV5-5	TRBJ1-5	ASRLTGNSNQPQH
TRBV29-1	TRBJ1-1	SVDTGHTEAF
TRBV5-1	TRBJ2-7	ASSPGGITYEQY
TRBV15	TRBJ2-2	ATSRGGNTGELF
TRBV12-3/TRBV12-4	TRBJ2-7	ASSERLEQY
TRBV2	TRBJ2-7	ASSDHYEQY
TRBV30	TRBJ2-7	AWSGAGSNRY
TRBV6-2/TRBV6-3	TRBJ2-3	ASSAQGAGVSDTQY
TRBV6-1	TRBJ2-1	ASSATGGRSYNEQF
TRBV9	TRBJ1-2	ASSVASGIRLGGYT
TRBV27	TRBJ2-7	ASRAGTDKYEQY
TRBV11-2	TRBJ2-7	ASSGQPSYEQY
TRBV19	TRBJ1-2	ASGRIGQGAGYT
TRBV18	TRBJ1-2	ASSRTEVSNYGYT
TRBV7-2	TRBJ1-1	ASSFLMGRGTEAF
TRBV28	TRBJ1-5	ASSLYQGGNQPQH
TRBV3-1/TRBV3-2	TRBJ2-5	ASSQDTQQTQY
TRBV4-1	TRBJ2-1	ASSQGTGGGRRTYNEQF
TRBV2	TRBJ1-6	ASSVGQGSNRSPLH
TRBV29-1	TRBJ2-5	SVEGPGLAVEETQY
TRBV4-1	TRBJ1-5	ASSQGLVQLNQPQH
TRBV5-1	TRBJ1-4	ASSPQTATNEKLF
TRBV29-1	TRBJ1-2	SAGMGFDYGYT
TRBV5-6	TRBJ1-5	ASSQRQGNNQPQH
TRBV4-1	TRBJ2-7	ASSQVPSSYEQY
TRBV19	TRBJ1-6	ASHRGVNSPLH
TRBV5-6	TRBJ2-7	ASSPGGDIAYEQY
TRBV7-3	TRBJ2-2	ASSPHPGPGNTGELF
TRBV28	TRBJ2-6	ASSPRTASGANVLT
TRBV5-6	TRBJ1-2	ASSLVIGQGAQGYT
TRBV30	TRBJ1-6	AWSSRGNSPLH
TRBV6-5	TRBJ2-7	ASRRSYEQY
TRBV11-3	TRBJ2-7	ASSLVWTGETYEQY
TRBV28	TRBJ2-1	ASRLARGQGVYEQF
TRBV2	TRBJ1-2	ASSEAGTAQLANYGYT
TRBV5-1	TRBJ2-2	ASSLGGTGLNGELF
TRBV28	TRBJ2-5	ASSSPGVRETQY
TRBV10-1	TRBJ2-3	ASSESREGTDTQY
TRBV7-3	TRBJ2-5	ASSPGGSGRRETQY
TRBV11-2	TRBJ1-1	ASSSDRTRLEAF
TRBV5-5	TRBJ2-5	ASSPMKWTDPQETQY
TRBV7-9	TRBJ2-7	ASSFETASYEQY